The clone carrying this T cell receptor beta chain occurred many times. These data come from a study of identical twins. TCRdb recomputed calls from the 5' RACE reads with MiXCR, one row per CDR3 protein. Of 500,000 to 550,000 distinct CDR3 sequences listed, around 20% are singletons. These data were likewise used in another study, on yellow fever vaccine responses in identical twins.

The TCR sequence derives from a woman aged 18 to 35 in good health. The sequenced sample was CD4+ T cells sorted from blood.

CDR3 residues: CAISKAGRNYEQYF. The DNA of the CDR3 is TGTGCCATCTCCAAGGCCGGGAGAAACTACGAGCAGTACTTC. V is TRBV10-3 and J is TRBJ2-7, with a possible D match to TRBD2 (6 bases). Germline values: CDR1 ENHRY, CDR2 SYGVKD. The V end lost 8 bases, the J end lost 3 bases, and 17 bases lay between the germline ends. There are 14 residues in the CDR3.